This paragraph reports one TCR beta chain. Method: immunoSEQ multiplex PCR; TCRdb's copy keeps in-frame clones and lacks some. The sample includes more than 55,000 clones, 91% of them seen just once. This record belongs to a study of T cell changes during pregnancy in multiple sclerosis. The CDR3 loop spans 13 amino acids. V lost 2 bases, J lost 0 bases, and 6 bases lay in between. Germline V gene sequence: CDR1 SGHRS, CDR2 YFSETQ. This TCR came from a female donor in good health, enrolled as a control in a pregnancy study. The source was peripheral blood, collected after pregnancy. V and J are TRBV5-1 and TRBJ2-7; no reliable D call. The CDR3 DNA follows: TGCGCCAGCAGCTTTACTGTCTCCTACGAGCAGTACTTC. Its protein is CASSFTVSYEQYF.